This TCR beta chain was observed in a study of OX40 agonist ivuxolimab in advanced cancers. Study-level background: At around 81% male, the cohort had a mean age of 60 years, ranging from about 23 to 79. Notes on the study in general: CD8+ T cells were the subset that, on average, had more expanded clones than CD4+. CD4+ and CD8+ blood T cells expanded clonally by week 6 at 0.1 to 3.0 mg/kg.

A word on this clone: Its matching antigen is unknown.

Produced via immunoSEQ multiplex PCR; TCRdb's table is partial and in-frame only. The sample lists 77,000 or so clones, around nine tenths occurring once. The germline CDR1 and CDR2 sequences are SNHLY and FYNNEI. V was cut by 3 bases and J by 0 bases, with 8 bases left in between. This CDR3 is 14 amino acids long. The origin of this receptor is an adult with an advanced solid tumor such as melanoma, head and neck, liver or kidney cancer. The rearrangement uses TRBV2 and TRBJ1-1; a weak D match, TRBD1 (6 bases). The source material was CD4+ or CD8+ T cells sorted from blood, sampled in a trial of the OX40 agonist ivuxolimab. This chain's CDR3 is CASSEGALNTEAFF. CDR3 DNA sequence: TGTGCCAGCAGTGAGGGGGCATTGAACACTGAAGCTTTCTTT.